These 2 T cell receptor beta chains share one sample of origin, sequenced in a study of T cell responses to AZD1222 COVID-19 vaccine. The repertoire was sequenced with immunoSEQ multiplex PCR; TCRdb's copy has only in-frame clones and lacks some. This sample has 110,000 or so clones; roughly 84% occur once, and the top ten carry roughly 15%. The specimen was peripheral blood, collected 28 days after the second AZD1222 dose. Receptors originate from an adult who received the AZD1222 COVID-19 vaccine.

This sequence joins TRBV6-5 and TRBJ1-5; 9 nucleotides match TRBD1. V lost 6 bases, J lost 7 bases, and 7 bases stayed unmatched. There are 14 residues in the CDR3. Germline loops: CDR1 MNHEY, CDR2 SVGAGI. The CDR3 loop is CASRPGQGRQPQHF. The CDR3 DNA is TGTGCCAGCAGACCGGGACAGGGCCGGCAGCCCCAGCATTTT.

This clone was picked up many times. The chain employs TRBV19 and TRBJ2-7; 9 nucleotides agree with TRBD1. Looked up from germline, CDR1 is LNHDA and CDR2 is SQIVND (reference sequence). The CDR3 has 15 amino acids. Trimming removed 2 bases from V and 5 bases from J; junction bases left unmatched: 7. The CDR3: CASSIRQGVMNEQYF. CDR3 bases: TGTGCCAGTAGTATACGACAGGGGGTGATGAACGAGCAGTACTTC.